These 21 T cell receptor beta chains share one sample of origin, sequenced in a study of shared clonotypes between healthy human individuals. Sequencing used immunoSEQ multiplex PCR; TCRdb keeps in-frame clones, though not all of them. Of approximately 740,000 clones listed, nearly 95% were seen once; the top ten hold around 24%. The naive CD8 fraction comprised CD45RO-negative cells positively selected for CCR7 and excluded terminally differentiated effector memory CD45RA+ cells. Sequenced sample: naive CD8+ T cells sorted from blood. The receptors were gathered from a man aged 25-45 years in good health.

The rearrangement joins TRBV7-8 to TRBJ2-1; 8 bases align to TRBD2. Unmatched junction bases numbered 4, after V lost 4 bases and J lost 2 bases. The germline CDR1 and CDR2 sequences are SGHVS and FQNEAQ. This CDR3 spans 15 amino acids. The CDR3 nucleotides read TGTGCCAGCAGCTCCACTAGCGGAACCTACAATGAGCAGTTCTTC. Encoded protein: CASSSTSGTYNEQFF.

The rearrangement uses TRBV7-3 and TRBJ1-1, with D hard to call. Germline values: CDR1 SGHTA, CDR2 FQGTGA. Trimming shortened V by 3 bases and J by 0 bases, and 8 bases separated the two germline ends. CDR3 length: 14 residues. The CDR3 DNA sequence: TGTGCCAGCAGCTTTGTAGAAATGAACACTGAAGCTTTCTTT. Translating gives CASSFVEMNTEAFF.

To note about this clone: A much larger clone differs from this one at a single base, so this may be a read error. CDR3: CASSEHYEQYF. The CDR3 DNA sequence: TGTGCCAGCAGTGAACACTACGAGCAGTACTTC. The rearrangement uses TRBV6-5 and TRBJ2-7; D gene uncertain. CDR1 and CDR2 from the germline V gene are MNHEY and SVGAGI. Trimming removed 5 bases from V and 3 bases from J, with 5 bases in between. The CDR3 is 11 amino acids.

This chain uses TRBV27 with TRBJ1-1; 7 positions match TRBD1. Germline V gene data show CDR1 as MNHEY and CDR2 as SMNVEV (reference sequence). CDR3 length: 14 residues. Trimming at V came to 2 bases and at J to 10 bases, leaving 10 bases not matched to a gene. The CDR3 DNA sequence: TGTGCCAGCAGTTTACATAACAGGGGCGGTCTAGCTTTCTTT. As protein: CASSLHNRGGLAFF.

This rearrangement joins TRBV30 to TRBJ1-1; 7 bases fit TRBD1. Per the germline V gene, CDR1 is GTSNPN and CDR2 is SVGIG (reference sequence). The CDR3 has 14 residues. The ends lost 0 bases at V and 2 bases at J; junction bases unmatched: 3. Here the CDR3 DNA reads TGTGCCTGGAGTGTAGGGACAGCCAACACTGAAGCTTTCTTT. It specifies CAWSVGTANTEAFF.

The V gene is TRBV14, the J gene TRBJ2-7; tentative D call: TRBD2 (6 bases). The CDR3 contains 13 residues. Per the germline V gene, CDR1 is SGHDN and CDR2 is FVKESK. Trimming took off 3 bases at V and 6 bases at J, with 12 bases between the two ends. The CDR3 protein is CASSQWRVSEQYF. For the CDR3, the DNA is TGTGCCAGCAGCCAGTGGAGGGTAAGCGAGCAGTACTTC.

Concerning this clone itself: Different DNA sequences within this sample yield the same CDR3. This sequence joins TRBV5-1 and TRBJ2-7; the D gene is possibly TRBD1 (5 bases). The CDR3 totals 12 residues. Trimming stripped 3 bases from V and 3 bases from J, with 7 bases between. The germline CDR1 and CDR2 sequences are SGHRS and YFSETQ. Here the CDR3 DNA reads TGCGCCAGCAGCTCTGACAGCTACGAGCAGTACTTC. It is translated as CASSSDSYEQYF. The full variable domain, in which reference TRBV5-1 and TRBJ2-7 provide the parts outside the CDR3, is KAGVTQTPRYLIKTRGQQVTLSCSPISGHRSVSWYQQTPGQGLQFLFEYFSETQRNKGNFPGRFSGRQFSNSRSEMNVSTLELGDSALYLCASSSDSYEQYFGPGTRLTVT.

V is TRBV9 and J is TRBJ2-2; no clear D. CDR3 length: 16 amino acids. Germline V gives CDR1 SGDLS, CDR2 YYNGEE. Trimming took 0 bases from V and 0 from J, leaving 9 bases between them. Written as DNA, the CDR3 is TGTGCCAGCAGCGTAGGGGTTGGTGCGAACACCGGGGAGCTGTTTTTT. It is translated as CASSVGVGANTGELFF. The full variable domain, completed using reference TRBV9 and TRBJ2-2, is DSGVTQTPKHLITATGQRVTLRCSPRSGDLSVYWYQQSLDQGLQFLIQYYNGEERAKGNILERFSAQQFPDLHSELNLSSLELGDSALYFCASSVGVGANTGELFFGEGSRLTVL.

V is TRBV25-1 and J is TRBJ2-7, with 10 bases identical to TRBD2. Germline loops: CDR1 MGHDK, CDR2 SYGVNS. This CDR3 region has 17 residues. V shed 4 bases and J 3 bases; nucleotides not matched to a gene: 12. The CDR3 loop reads CASSGTTSGSTNYEQYF. The CDR3 region has the DNA TGTGCCAGCAGTGGAACGACTAGCGGGTCGACTAACTACGAGCAGTACTTC.

This chain connects TRBV28 to TRBJ1-4, with TRBD1 matching over 10 bases. Germline V CDR1 and CDR2: MDHEN, SYDVKM. Unmatched junction bases numbered 7, after V lost 3 bases and J lost 6 bases. The CDR3 contains 16 residues. The CDR3 reads CASSFLDRGQDEKLFF. CDR3 sequence (DNA): TGTGCCAGCAGTTTTCTAGACAGGGGGCAGGATGAAAAACTGTTTTTT.

The chain joins TRBV11-1 to TRBJ2-7; D gene unclear. This CDR3 contains 12 residues. Trimming took 2 bases from V and 4 from J, leaving 6 bases between them. CDR1 SGHAT and CDR2 FQDESV come from the germline V gene (reference sequence). The CDR3 DNA follows: TGTGCCAGCAGCTTATACTCTTACGAGCAGTACTTC. It specifies CASSLYSYEQYF.

The J gene is TRBJ2-5, the V gene TRBV7-9; 7 bases are a match to TRBD2. Looked up from germline, CDR1 is SEHNR and CDR2 is FQNEAQ (reference sequence). The CDR3 has 16 amino acids. Trimming cost V 5 bases and J 1 base; bases outside gene matches: 10. The CDR3 reads CASSKNRASGQETQYF. Written as DNA, the CDR3 is TGTGCCAGCAGCAAAAACCGGGCTAGCGGCCAAGAGACCCAGTACTTC.

About this clone itself: Other DNA sequences of this sample code for an identical CDR3. V and J are TRBV7-9 and TRBJ2-3; the D is unclear. Looked up from germline, CDR1 is SEHNR and CDR2 is FQNEAQ (reference sequence). The CDR3 spans 12 residues. V was shortened by 5 bases and J by 1 base, with 4 bases between the two germline ends. The CDR3, as DNA: TGTGCCAGCAGCCACGGCACAGATACGCAGTATTTT. It yields the protein CASSHGTDTQYF.

CDR3 loop: CASSIGSGRMNIQYF. As DNA, the CDR3 is TGTGCCAGTAGTATAGGTAGCGGGAGAATGAACATTCAGTACTTC. The J gene is TRBJ2-4, the V gene TRBV19; 9 bases map to TRBD2. The CDR3 runs to 15 residues. Trimming at V came to 1 base and at J to 7 bases, leaving 5 bases not matched to a gene. Germline-derived CDR1 and CDR2 are LNHDA and SQIVND (reference sequence). The whole variable domain, remainder taken from reference TRBV19 and TRBJ2-4, is DGGITQSPKYLFRKEGQNVTLSCEQNLNHDAMYWYRQDPGQGLRLIYYSQIVNDFQKGDIAEGYSVSREKKESFPLTVTSAQKNPTAFYLCASSIGSGRMNIQYFGAGTRLSVL.

The genes are TRBV5-1 and TRBJ2-7; D is perhaps TRBD2 (6 bases). This CDR3 has 13 amino acids. Germline V gene data show CDR1 as SGHRS and CDR2 as YFSETQ. The V and J ends lost 9 bases and 2 bases respectively, with 15 bases between them. The CDR3 bases are TGCGCCACCTCCCGCGGGGATACCTACGAGCAGTACTTC. The encoded protein is CATSRGDTYEQYF.

As for this clone: The same CDR3 is also encoded by other DNA sequences in this sample. The chain combines TRBV28 with TRBJ2-7, with 8 bases that match TRBD1. Germline trimming cut 8 bases from V and 0 bases from J; bases unmatched to any gene: 6. The germline V gene has CDR1 MDHEN and CDR2 SYDVKM. The CDR3 length is 14 residues. The CDR3: CASSRTGRSYEQYF. The CDR3 DNA reads as TGTGCCAGCTCCCGGACAGGGCGCTCCTACGAGCAGTACTTC. Full variable domain (rest looked up from reference TRBV28 and TRBJ2-7): DVKVTQSSRYLVKRTGEKVFLECVQDMDHENMFWYRQDPGLGLRLIYFSYDVKMKEKGDIPEGYSVSREKKERFSLILESASTNQTSMYLCASSRTGRSYEQYFGPGTRLTVT.

The rearrangement joins TRBV27 to TRBJ1-4; D is unresolved. This CDR3 spans 13 amino acids. Trimming stripped 6 bases from V and 6 bases from J, with 11 bases between. Germline CDR1 and CDR2: MNHEY and SMNVEV (reference sequence). CDR3 nucleotides: TGTGCCAGCAGAGGGCAGGTTGATGAAAAACTGTTTTTT. Protein: CASRGQVDEKLFF.

The chain joins TRBV10-3 to TRBJ1-2, with D perhaps matching TRBD1 (6 bases). This CDR3 contains 12 residues. V shed 6 bases and J shed 3 bases, with 8 bases lying between them. From germline, CDR1 is ENHRY and CDR2 SYGVKD. The CDR3 protein is CAIRRTDYGYTF. In DNA form, the CDR3 reads TGTGCCATCAGACGGACAGACTATGGCTACACCTTC.

The chain couples TRBV4-3 to TRBJ2-6; unclear D gene. From germline, CDR1 is LGHNA and CDR2 YSLEER. The CDR3 is 19 amino acids. V dropped 0 bases and J dropped 0 bases, with 15 bases sitting between them. For the CDR3, the DNA is TGCGCCAGCAGCCAAGAACGCGTGGTGGGGTACTCTGGGGCCAACGTCCTGACTTTC. It yields the protein CASSQERVVGYSGANVLTF.

The chain links TRBV7-9 to TRBJ1-2, with D possibly matching TRBD1 (6 bases). The germline V gene encodes CDR1 SEHNR and CDR2 FQNEAQ (reference sequence). The length of the CDR3 is 17 residues. V gave up 0 bases and J gave up 3 bases, with 17 bases separating them. CDR3 DNA: TGTGCCAGCAGCTTAGCGGGGGCAGGGAGGTCGGACTATGGCTACACCTTC. Amino acids: CASSLAGAGRSDYGYTF.

This rearrangement joins TRBV7-2 to TRBJ1-5, with D uncertain. Deletions cut 0 bases from V and 0 bases from J, with 12 bases between. The germline V gene has CDR1 SGHTA and CDR2 FQGNSA. The length of the CDR3 is 17 residues. The CDR3 nucleotides are TGTGCCAGCAGCTTAGCTGAGGCGGGTTATAGCAATCAGCCCCAGCATTTT. Protein product: CASSLAEAGYSNQPQHF.